The rows below give T cell receptor beta chains drawn from one sample of a study of glioma-infiltrating T cells. TCRdb itself ran the multiplex PCR reads through MiXCR, one entry per CDR3 protein. Here the sample spans 300,000 to 450,000 distinct CDR3 sequences, roughly 41% being singletons. Input material: glioma tissue, nonneoplastic brain tissue, or PBMCs (not recorded which). These receptors all come from a human donor with low-grade glioma or glioblastoma, undergoing nonglioma brain surgery, or in good health (not recorded which). The CDR3 runs from the conserved cysteine through the conserved F or W. A D gene is named only where the DNA matches it firmly. Clone size, where shown, is once, few, many, or a class for clones that have expanded.

>many|TRBV28|-|TRBJ1-1
TGTGCCAGCAGTTTACCGATCCCCCCTGCTGAAGCTTTCTTT
CASSLPIPPAEAFF
>many|TRBV27|TRBD2|TRBJ2-7
TGTGCCAGCAGTGGGACTAGATACTACGAGCAGTACTTC
CASSGTRYYEQYF
>-|TRBV6-6|-|TRBJ1-5
TGTGCCAGCAGTTATGGTAGTCAGATTCAGCCCCAGCATTTT
CASSYGSQIQPQHF
>-|TRBV5-4|-|TRBJ2-7
TGTGCCAGCAGCTTGGCAGGAGGGGACTCCTACGAGCAGTACTTC
CASSLAGGDSYEQYF
>-|TRBV4-1|-|TRBJ1-1
TGCGCCAGCAGCCAAGAGTACGGGTTGAACACTGAAGCTTTCTTT
CASSQEYGLNTEAFF
>few|TRBV6-2/TRBV6-3|-|TRBJ1-2
TGTGCCAGCAGTCCGTTACTAAGATTCGGTGGCTACACCTTC
CASSPLLRFGGYTF
>-|TRBV4-3|-|TRBJ2-3
TGCGCCAGCAGCCAAGATCACACGTGGCCAGATACGCAGTATTTT
CASSQDHTWPDTQYF
>-|TRBV20-1|-|TRBJ1-2
TGCAGTGCTTGGGAAGGACGGGTAGCTAACTGTGGCTACACCTTC
CSAWEGRVANCGYTF
>-|TRBV2|-|TRBJ2-1
TGTGCCAGCAGTTATAGCTGGGAGCAGTTCTTC
CASSYSWEQFF
>few|TRBV28|-|TRBJ2-3
TGTGCCAGCAGTTTGTCAAGCGTAAGCACAGATACGCAGTATTTT
CASSLSSVSTDTQYF
>few|TRBV19|-|TRBJ1-5
TGTGCCAGTAGTATCTCAGGGCACAATCAGCCCCAGCATTTT
CASSISGHNQPQHF
>once|TRBV6-6|TRBD2|TRBJ2-1
TGTGCCAGCAGTTACTCGGCTAGCGGTCGCAATGAGCAGTTCTTC
CASSYSASGRNEQFF
>few|TRBV10-3|-|TRBJ1-4
TGTGCCATCAGTGAGTCGATAGCCCATCACGAGGAGGAAAAACTGTTTTTT
CAISESIAHHEEEKLFF
>-|TRBV20-1|-|TRBJ1-1
TGCAGTGGAAGGAGGGGGGGCCCCAACACTGAAGCTTTCTTT
CSGRRGGPNTEAFF
>-|TRBV7-9|-|TRBJ1-1
TGTGCCAGCAGCCTAGAAATCTGGGGCATGAACACTGAAGCTTTATTT
CASSLEIWGMNTEALF
>-|TRBV3-1|-|TRBJ2-1
TGTGCCAGCAGCCGTTCGGCGGGACGATCTTACAATGAGCAGTTCTTC
CASSRSAGRSYNEQFF
>-|TRBV2|-|TRBJ1-5
TGTGCCAGCAGCCGGAGAATTAGCAATCAGCCCCAGCATTTT
CASSRRISNQPQHF
>-|TRBV27|-|TRBJ2-6
TGTGCCGCGGGACCCTCTCGGGCCAACGTCCTGACTTTC
CAAGPSRANVLTF
>-|TRBV15|-|TRBJ2-1
TGTGCCACCAGAGCGGAGGAGCTTCTCTATGAGCAGTTCTTC
CATRAEELLYEQFF
>many|TRBV20-1|-|TRBJ2-5
TGCAGTGCTAGGCAGGGAAGGTTCGCAGAGACCCAGTACTTC
CSARQGRFAETQYF
>-|TRBV20-1|-|TRBJ1-1
TGCAGTGCTAGAGATCCCGAGAGATTCACTGAAGCTTTCTTT
CSARDPERFTEAFF
>-|TRBV29-1|TRBD2|TRBJ2-3
TGCAGCGTTGGGCGGGAGTCAGATACGCAGTATTTT
CSVGRESDTQYF
>few|TRBV27|-|TRBJ2-7
TGTGCCAGCAGTTTAATAGGTCCCACCTACGAGCAGTACTTC
CASSLIGPTYEQYF
>-|TRBV6-2/TRBV6-3|-|TRBJ1-5
TGTGCCAGCAGTAGGACTCATAGCAATCGGCCCCAGCATTTT
CASSRTHSNRPQHF
>-|TRBV20-1|-|TRBJ2-7
TGCAGTGCTAGAGATCAGGGCCAGGGGCAGTACTTC
CSARDQGQGQYF
>-|TRBV20-1|-|TRBJ1-3
TGCAGCGAGGAACACCTCTCTGGAAACACCATATATTTT
CSEEHLSGNTIYF
>-|TRBV7-9|-|TRBJ2-3
TGTGCCAGCAGCGCCCTGACAGATACGCAGTATTTT
CASSALTDTQYF
>-|TRBV3-1|TRBD2|TRBJ2-5
TGTGCCAGCAGCAGCACCGGGACTAGCGGGGTCAGCTCCTACAATGAGCAGTCCTTC
CASSSTGTSGVSSYNEQSF
>few|TRBV4-2|TRBD1|TRBJ2-2
TGTGCCAGCAGTCGGGAGCCCGCAGGGGGCTACACCGGGGAGCTGTTTTTT
CASSREPAGGYTGELFF
>-|TRBV7-2|-|TRBJ1-1
TGTGCCAGCAGCTCCCGGAGAGGGGGTTCCATGGAAGCTTTCTTT
CASSSRRGGSMEAFF
>few|TRBV7-2|-|TRBJ1-1
TGTGCCAGCAGCTTAGTGACAGAGAACACTGAAGCTTTCTTT
CASSLVTENTEAFF
>-|TRBV2|-|TRBJ2-1
TGTGCCAGCACCCCGGTGGGGTCCAATGGCCCTTACAATGAGCAGTTCTTC
CASTPVGSNGPYNEQFF
>-|TRBV29-1|-|TRBJ2-1
TGCAGCTCCTTTGGGGCCATCTCCTACAATGAGCAGTTCTTC
CSSFGAISYNEQFF
>-|TRBV28|-|TRBJ1-4
TGTGCCAGCAGTTTGGAAGAAAAACTGTCTTTT
CASSLEEKLSF
>-|TRBV7-9|-|TRBJ1-6
TGTGCCAGCAGCTCTAATAATTCACCCCTCCACTTT
CASSSNNSPLHF
>-|TRBV6-4|TRBD2|TRBJ2-1
TGTGCCAGCAGTTTACCCCTTAGCGGGAACTCCTACAATGAGCAGTTCTTC
CASSLPLSGNSYNEQFF
>-|TRBV7-2|TRBD2|TRBJ2-5
TGTGCCAGCAGCCCGACAGGGACTAGCGGGGAGACCCAGTACTTC
CASSPTGTSGETQYF
>-|TRBV28|TRBD2|TRBJ2-7
TGTGCCAGCAGCTTTCTGGGAACTAGCGGCTCCTACGAGCAGTACTTC
CASSFLGTSGSYEQYF
>few|TRBV6-1|-|TRBJ2-7
TGTGCCAGCAGTTTTGCGGACGAGCAGTACTTC
CASSFADEQYF
>many|TRBV7-9|-|TRBJ1-1
TGTGCCAGCGCTACGCGACGGAAGAACACTGAAGCTTTCTTT
CASATRRKNTEAFF
>-|TRBV19|-|TRBJ1-4
TGTGCCAGTACAAAGGCGGGGTTTAATGAAAAATTGTTTTTT
CASTKAGFNEKLFF